This TCR beta chain comes out of a study of read filtering for tumor transcriptome and immune sequencing. Study as a whole: After DNase treatment, RNA was made into whole-transcriptome libraries. The study, taken as a whole, reports: RNA-seq captured clonotypes less deeply and reliably than IR-seq. Roughly four fifths of IR-seq clonotypes had one read, totaling around 4% of reads; RNA-seq: around 70% and 40%.

The library was built from approximately 400 ng RNA with molecular barcoded adaptors for alpha/delta and beta/gamma chains. MiXCR, run by TCRdb on the reads, gives a single entry per CDR3 protein. The sample has 62,000 or so distinct CDR3 sequences, about 15% seen once; the top ten hold approximately 47%. The sample holds many counts of this clonotype. Antigen unknown. V lost 6 bases and J 4 bases, leaving 9 bases between the germline ends. CDR1 and CDR2 from the germline V gene are MNHNS and SASEGT. CDR3 length equals 12 residues. This sequence originates from a donor aged 40 or over with multiple myeloma. Sample: a population of CD138-negative cells sorted from bone marrow. V usage is TRBV6-1 and J usage is TRBJ1-1, with D perhaps matching TRBD1 (5 bases). The CDR3 is CASRRQFTEAFF. DNA of the CDR3: TGTGCCAGCAGACGACAGTTCACTGAAGCTTTCTTT.